The 2 T cell receptor beta chains below all came from one sample that was sequenced in a study of shared clonotypes between healthy human individuals. Selected positively for CCR7 and CD45RO-negative, naive CD8 cells excluded terminally differentiated effector memory CD45RA+ cells. The repertoire was sequenced with immunoSEQ multiplex PCR; TCRdb's copy has only in-frame clones and lacks some. Among approximately 2,000,000 clones listed, around 93% were seen once. Sequencing was performed on naive CD8+ T cells from PBMCs. These TCRs come from a man aged 18 to 29 in good health. Some clones in this sample may be carry-over from other donors' samples.

Remarks on this clone: The sample contains more than one DNA sequence encoding this CDR3. The CDR3 DNA is TGTGCCAGCAGTTACAAGAATAGCAATCAGCCCCAGCATTTT. Protein product: CASSYKNSNQPQHF. The chain carries TRBV6-6 and TRBJ1-5; D is ambiguous. Trimming pared 2 bases from V and 0 bases from J, leaving 5 bases between. The CDR3 runs 14 residues. The germline CDR1 and CDR2 sequences are MNHNY and SVGAGI (reference sequence).

V usage is TRBV6-1 and J usage is TRBJ2-3, with 7 positions matching TRBD1. Germline V gene data show CDR1 as MNHNS and CDR2 as SASEGT. V lost 4 bases to trimming and J lost 7 bases; unmatched junction nucleotides: 11. CDR3 size: 15 residues. This chain's CDR3 is CASSAGGQSSHTQYF. CDR3 DNA sequence: TGTGCCAGCAGTGCAGGGGGACAGTCTTCGCATACGCAGTATTTT.